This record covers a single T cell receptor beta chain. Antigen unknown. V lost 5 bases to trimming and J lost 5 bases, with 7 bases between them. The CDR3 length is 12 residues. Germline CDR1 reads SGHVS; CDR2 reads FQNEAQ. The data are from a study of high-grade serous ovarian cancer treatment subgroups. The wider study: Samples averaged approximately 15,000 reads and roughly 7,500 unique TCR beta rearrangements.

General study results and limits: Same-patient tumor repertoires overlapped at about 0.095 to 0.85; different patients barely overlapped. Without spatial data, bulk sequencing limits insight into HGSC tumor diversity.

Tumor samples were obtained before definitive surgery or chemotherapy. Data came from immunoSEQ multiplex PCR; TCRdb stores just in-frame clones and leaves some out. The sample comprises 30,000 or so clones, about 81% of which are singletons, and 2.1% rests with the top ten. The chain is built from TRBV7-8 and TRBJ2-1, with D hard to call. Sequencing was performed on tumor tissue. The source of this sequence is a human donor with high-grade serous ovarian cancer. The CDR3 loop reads CASSRENNEQFF. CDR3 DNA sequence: TGTGCCAGCAGCCGTGAAAACAATGAGCAGTTCTTC.